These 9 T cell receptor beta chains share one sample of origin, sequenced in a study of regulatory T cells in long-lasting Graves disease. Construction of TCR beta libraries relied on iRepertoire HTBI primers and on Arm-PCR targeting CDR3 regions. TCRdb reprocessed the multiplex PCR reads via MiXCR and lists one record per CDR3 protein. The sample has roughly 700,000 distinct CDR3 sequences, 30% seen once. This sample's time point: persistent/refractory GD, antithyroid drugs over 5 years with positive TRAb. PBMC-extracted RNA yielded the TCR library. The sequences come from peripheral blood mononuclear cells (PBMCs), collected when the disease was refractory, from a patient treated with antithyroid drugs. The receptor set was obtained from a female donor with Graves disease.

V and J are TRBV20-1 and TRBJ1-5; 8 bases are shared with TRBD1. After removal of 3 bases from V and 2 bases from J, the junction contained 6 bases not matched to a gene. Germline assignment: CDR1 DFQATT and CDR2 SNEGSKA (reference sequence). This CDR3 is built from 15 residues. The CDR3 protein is CSASRGQGRNQPQHF. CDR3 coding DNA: TGCAGTGCTAGTCGTGGACAGGGTCGCAATCAGCCCCAGCATTTT.

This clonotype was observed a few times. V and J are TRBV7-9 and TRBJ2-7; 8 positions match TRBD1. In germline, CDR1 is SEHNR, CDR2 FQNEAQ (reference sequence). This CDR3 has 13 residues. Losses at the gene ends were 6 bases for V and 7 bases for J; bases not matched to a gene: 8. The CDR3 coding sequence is TGTGCCAGCAGTCCATCGGACAGGGTTGAGCAGTACTTC. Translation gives CASSPSDRVEQYF.

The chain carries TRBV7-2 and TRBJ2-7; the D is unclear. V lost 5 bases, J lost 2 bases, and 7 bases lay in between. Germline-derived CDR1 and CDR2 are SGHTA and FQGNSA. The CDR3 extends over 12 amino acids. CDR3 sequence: CASSRRTYEQYF. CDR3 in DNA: TGTGCCAGCAGCAGAAGAACCTACGAGCAGTACTTC.

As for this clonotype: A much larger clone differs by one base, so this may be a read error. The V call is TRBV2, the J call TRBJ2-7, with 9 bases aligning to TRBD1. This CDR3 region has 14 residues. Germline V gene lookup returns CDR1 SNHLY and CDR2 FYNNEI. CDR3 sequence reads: CANILQGALDELYF. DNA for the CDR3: TGTGCCAACATTCTACAGGGGGCGCTGGACGAGCTGTACTTC.

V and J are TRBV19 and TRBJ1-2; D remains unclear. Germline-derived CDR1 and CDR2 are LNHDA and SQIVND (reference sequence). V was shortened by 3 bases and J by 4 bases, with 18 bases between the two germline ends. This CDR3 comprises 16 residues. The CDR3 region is CASSIKWAAATYGYTF. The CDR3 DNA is TGTGCCAGTAGTATCAAGTGGGCCGCTGCTACCTATGGCTACACCTTC.

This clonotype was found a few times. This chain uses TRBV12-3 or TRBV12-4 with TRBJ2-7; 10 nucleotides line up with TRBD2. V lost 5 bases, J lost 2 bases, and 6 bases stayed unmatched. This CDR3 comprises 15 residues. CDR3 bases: TGTGCCAGCAGTCCCCTAGCGGGAGCCACCTACGAGCAGTACTTC. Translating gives CASSPLAGATYEQYF.

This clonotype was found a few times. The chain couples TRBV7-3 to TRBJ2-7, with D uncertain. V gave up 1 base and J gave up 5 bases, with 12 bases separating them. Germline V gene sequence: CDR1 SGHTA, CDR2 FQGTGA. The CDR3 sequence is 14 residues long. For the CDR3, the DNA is TGTGCCAGCAGCTTAAAGGCAGGTTTTGACGAGCAGTACTTC. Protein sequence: CASSLKAGFDEQYF.

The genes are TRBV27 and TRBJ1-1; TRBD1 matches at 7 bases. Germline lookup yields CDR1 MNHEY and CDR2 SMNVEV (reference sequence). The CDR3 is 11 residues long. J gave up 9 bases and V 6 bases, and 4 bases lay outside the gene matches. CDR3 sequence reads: CASRGQRQAFF. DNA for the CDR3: TGTGCCAGCAGGGGACAGAGGCAAGCTTTCTTT.

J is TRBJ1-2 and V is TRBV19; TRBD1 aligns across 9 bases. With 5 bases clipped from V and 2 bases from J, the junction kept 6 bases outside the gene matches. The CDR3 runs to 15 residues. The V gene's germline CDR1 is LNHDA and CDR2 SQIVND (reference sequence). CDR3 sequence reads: CASSVAGTGNYGYTF. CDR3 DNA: TGTGCCAGTAGTGTAGCCGGGACAGGGAACTATGGCTACACCTTC.